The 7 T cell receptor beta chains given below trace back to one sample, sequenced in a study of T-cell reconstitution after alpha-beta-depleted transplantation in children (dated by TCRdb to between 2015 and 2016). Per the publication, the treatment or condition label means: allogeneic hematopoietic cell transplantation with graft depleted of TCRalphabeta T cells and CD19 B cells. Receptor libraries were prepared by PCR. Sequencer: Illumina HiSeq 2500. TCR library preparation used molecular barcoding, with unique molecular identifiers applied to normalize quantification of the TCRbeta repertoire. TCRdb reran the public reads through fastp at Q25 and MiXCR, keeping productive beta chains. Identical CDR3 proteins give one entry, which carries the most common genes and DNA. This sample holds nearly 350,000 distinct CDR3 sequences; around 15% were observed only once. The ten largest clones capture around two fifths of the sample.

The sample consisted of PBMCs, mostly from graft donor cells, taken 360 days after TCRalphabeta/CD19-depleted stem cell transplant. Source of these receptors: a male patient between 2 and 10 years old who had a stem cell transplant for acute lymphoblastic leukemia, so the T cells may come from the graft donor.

The CDR3 reads CASSLDTRITYGYTF. The CDR3 bases are TGCGCCAGCAGCCTCGATACCAGGATTACCTATGGCTACACCTTC. This chain links TRBV4-1 with TRBJ1-2; D is unresolved. Trimming took 4 bases from V and 4 from J, leaving 16 bases between them. CDR1 is MGHRA and CDR2 is YSYEKL in the germline V gene. The CDR3 has 15 residues.

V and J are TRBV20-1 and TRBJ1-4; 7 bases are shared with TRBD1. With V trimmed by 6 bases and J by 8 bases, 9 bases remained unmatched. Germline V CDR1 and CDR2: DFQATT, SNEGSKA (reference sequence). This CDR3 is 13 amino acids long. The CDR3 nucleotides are TGCAGTGCCATTCTCGGGACAGCGGAAAAACTGTTTTTT. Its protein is CSAILGTAEKLFF.

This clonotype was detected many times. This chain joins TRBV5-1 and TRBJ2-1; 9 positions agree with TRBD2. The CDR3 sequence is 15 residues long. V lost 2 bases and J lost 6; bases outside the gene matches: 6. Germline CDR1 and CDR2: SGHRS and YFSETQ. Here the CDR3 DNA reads TGCGCCAGCAGCTTTTCGACTAGCGGTATCAATGAGCAGTTCTTC. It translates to CASSFSTSGINEQFF.

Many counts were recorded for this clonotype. The CDR3 nucleotides are TGTGCCAGCAGCCCCACCCGGGGGGTTACGCAGTATTTT. Translating gives CASSPTRGVTQYF. V is TRBV7-2 and J is TRBJ2-3, with TRBD2 matching 7 bases. Germline V gene lookup returns CDR1 SGHTA and CDR2 FQGNSA. The CDR3 is made up of 13 amino acids. V lost 5 bases, J lost 8 bases, and 7 bases stayed unmatched.

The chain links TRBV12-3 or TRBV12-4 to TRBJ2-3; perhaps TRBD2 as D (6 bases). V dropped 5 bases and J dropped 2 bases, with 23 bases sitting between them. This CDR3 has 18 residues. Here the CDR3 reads CASSGRKRGGPFTDTQYF. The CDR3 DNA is TGTGCCAGCAGTGGTCGTAAGAGGGGAGGCCCTTTCACAGATACGCAGTATTTT.

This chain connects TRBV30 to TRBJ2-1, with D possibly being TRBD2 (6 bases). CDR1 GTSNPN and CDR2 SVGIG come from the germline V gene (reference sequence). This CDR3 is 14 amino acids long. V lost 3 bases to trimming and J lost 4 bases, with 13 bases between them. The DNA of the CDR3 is TGTGCCTGGAGGCTTGTTGGAGGGTACAATGAGCAGTTCTTC. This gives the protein CAWRLVGGYNEQFF. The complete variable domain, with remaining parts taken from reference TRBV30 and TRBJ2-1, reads SQTIHQWPATLVQPVGSPLSLECTVEGTSNPNLYWYRQAAGRGLQLLFYSVGIGQISSEVPQNLSASRPQDRQFILSSKKLLLSDSGFYLCAWRLVGGYNEQFFGPGTRLTVL.

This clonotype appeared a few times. CDR3 amino acids: CASSVDLRGDTQYF. The CDR3 nucleotides read TGTGCCAGCAGCGTGGACCTAAGGGGAGATACGCAGTATTTT. The gene calls are TRBV9 and TRBJ2-3; possible D gene TRBD1, 5 bases. V lost 2 bases and J 5 bases, leaving 12 bases between the germline ends. Germline loops: CDR1 SGDLS, CDR2 YYNGEE. The CDR3 consists of 14 residues. Full variable domain (outside the CDR3, taken from reference TRBV9 and TRBJ2-3): DSGVTQTPKHLITATGQRVTLRCSPRSGDLSVYWYQQSLDQGLQFLIQYYNGEERAKGNILERFSAQQFPDLHSELNLSSLELGDSALYFCASSVDLRGDTQYFGPGTRLTVL.